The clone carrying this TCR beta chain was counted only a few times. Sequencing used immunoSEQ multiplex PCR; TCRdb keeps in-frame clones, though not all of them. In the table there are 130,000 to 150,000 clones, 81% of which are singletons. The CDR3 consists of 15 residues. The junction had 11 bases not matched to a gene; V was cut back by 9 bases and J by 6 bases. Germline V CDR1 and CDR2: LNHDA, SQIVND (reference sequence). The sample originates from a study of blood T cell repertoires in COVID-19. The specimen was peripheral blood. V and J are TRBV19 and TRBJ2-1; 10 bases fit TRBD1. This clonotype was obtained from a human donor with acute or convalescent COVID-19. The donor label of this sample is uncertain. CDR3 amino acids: CASHPTGTGANEQFF. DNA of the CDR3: TGTGCCAGCCATCCAACCGGGACAGGGGCCAATGAGCAGTTCTTC.